This T cell receptor (beta chain) originates from a study of beta chain features in type 1 diabetes. Study overall: Summed over all samples, the examined sorted cells came to fewer than 120 million. Points from the study as a whole: Moderate but significant shortening of TCRB CDR3s was recorded in all four CD4+ subsets from Type 1 diabetes patients.

Germline values: CDR1 SGDLS, CDR2 YYNGEE. This CDR3 is 18 amino acids long. Trimming cost V 3 bases and J 1 base, with 19 bases left between them. Expressed TCRB transcripts were sequenced after all isolated RNA was converted to cDNA. Profiling relied on immunoSEQ multiplex PCR, and the TCRdb table lists in-frame clones only, not all of them. The profile shows hundreds of thousands of clones, 10% to 15% of them singletons. With respect to this clone: The antigen is unknown.

The receptor was derived from a woman under 30 with type 1 diabetes. Sequencing was done on a sample of naive CD4+ T cells from blood. The rearrangement joins TRBV9 to TRBJ1-4; D gene unclear. The CDR3 region has the DNA TGTGCCAGCAGCGCCGCTTTGGGCCCATCTCTAACTAATGAAAAACTGTTTTTT. Its translation: CASSAALGPSLTNEKLFF.